The 28 T cell receptor beta chains presented below share a single source sample, sequenced in a study of tumor-infiltrating lymphocytes in primary liver carcinoma. The input was around 530 ng total RNA; TCR beta cDNA was made from it with a constant-region primer. Three nested multiplex PCR rounds, a slightly modified ARM-PCR method, built the TCR beta libraries. A C-beta reverse primer was combined with TRBV1-TRBV30 forward primers in the first two PCR rounds, and each round had 10 cycles. MiXCR, applied by TCRdb to the multiplex PCR reads, yields one record per CDR3 protein. The repertoire has 55,000 or so distinct CDR3 sequences, about three quarters of them found once; the top ten carry roughly three fifths. The source material, 20-30 mg of unsorted bulk tissue, was used to co-extract RNA and DNA. What was sequenced was liver tumor tissue from sampling region 2. The subset here: tumor region T2, inferior pole. The receptors come from a man in his forties with primary liver carcinoma and hepatitis B virus infection.

As regards this clonotype: An end of the junction differs from the germline gene, which may be a read error. J is TRBJ2-3 and V is TRBV5-5; tentatively, D is TRBD2 (6 bases). Germline V gene data show CDR1 as SGHKS and CDR2 as YYEKEE (reference sequence). The CDR3 covers 15 residues. The CDR3, as DNA: TGTGCCAGCAGAGGGACTGGCACCTACACAGATACGCGGTATTTT. Its protein product is CASRGTGTYTDTRYF.

This clonotype showed up just a few times. V and J are TRBV29-1 and TRBJ2-5; D possibly corresponds to TRBD2 (6 bases). The CDR3 contains 13 residues. Germline CDR1 SQVTM, CDR2 ANQGSEA. Trimming removed 8 bases at V and 1 base at J, with 14 bases between. The CDR3 here is CSSSAEGQETQYF. As DNA, the CDR3 is TGCAGCTCATCAGCGGAGGGCCAAGAGACCCAGTACTTC.

This chain connects TRBV29-1 to TRBJ2-1; a possible D gene is TRBD2 (5 bases). This CDR3 contains 13 residues. Germline loops: CDR1 SQVTM, CDR2 ANQGSEA. Trimming removed 5 bases at V and 7 bases at J, with 15 bases between. CDR3 coding DNA: TGCAGCGTTCGGGAATATACAAAGAATGAGCAGTTCTTC. Protein product: CSVREYTKNEQFF.

The V gene is TRBV11-2, the J gene TRBJ2-5; 9 bases align to TRBD1. The J segment lost 9 bases and the V segment lost 6 bases, leaving 17 bases of the junction unmatched. This CDR3 comprises 16 residues. The V gene's germline CDR1 is SGHAT and CDR2 FQNNGV. CDR3 region: CASRLTTGGSGESQYF. In DNA form, the CDR3 reads TGTGCCAGCAGGTTAACAACAGGGGGCTCGGGGGAGTCCCAGTACTTC.

Regarding this clonotype: One end of the junction is discordant with germline, which a read error may explain. The chain employs TRBV28 and TRBJ1-1; TRBD1 matches at 8 bases. There are 19 residues in the CDR3. CDR1 and CDR2 from the germline V gene are MDHEN and SYDVKM. The CDR3 sequence is CASSPRRSRGTGLWTEALF. CDR3 nucleotides: TGTGCCAGCAGTCCGCGCCGATCGCGGGGGACAGGTTTGTGGACTGAAGCTCTCTTT.

The V call is TRBV25-1, the J call TRBJ1-2, with 8 bases fitting TRBD1. CDR3 size: 15 residues. CDR1 and CDR2 (germline): MGHDK, SYGVNS. J gave up 6 bases and V 2 bases, and 8 bases lay outside the gene matches. The chain's CDR3 is CASSERDRPLNGYTF. For the CDR3, the DNA is TGTGCCAGCAGTGAAAGGGACAGGCCTCTAAATGGCTACACCTTC.

With regard to this clonotype: A read error is possible here, since a much larger clone lies one base away. This chain connects TRBV5-1 to TRBJ1-2; D possibly corresponds to TRBD1 (5 bases). Germline assignment: CDR1 SGHRS and CDR2 YFSETQ. This CDR3 is built from 14 residues. This CDR3 is CATSLAPSGSGYTF. In DNA, the CDR3 is TGCGCCACCAGCTTGGCTCCCTCAGGGTCTGGCTACACCTTC.

A note on this clonotype: A read error is possible here, since a much larger clone lies one base away. Given the absence of the conserved phenylalanine or tryptophan at the CDR3 end, a read error is likely. The chain has TRBV6-2 or TRBV6-3 and TRBJ2-5, with D possibly TRBD2 on 5 matching bases. The CDR3 is 12 amino acids. CDR1 and CDR2 from the germline V gene are MNHEY and SVGEGT. V was pared by 6 bases and J by 4 bases, with 9 bases between. The CDR3 DNA follows: TGTGCCAGCAGACCGGGATTAGAGACCCAGTACCTC. The encoded protein is CASRPGLETQYL.

The chain links TRBV5-1 to TRBJ1-5, with 7 nucleotides matching TRBD2. With the DNA end fitting TRBJ2-3 better, the J assignment may be wrong. The length of the CDR3 is 17 residues. Looked up from germline, CDR1 is SGHRS and CDR2 is YFSETQ. In nucleotides, the CDR3 is TGCGCCAGCAGCTTGATCCGCGCCCAGCGGGGTCAACAGCCCCAGTATTTT. Residues: CASSLIRAQRGQQPQYF.

As concerns this clonotype: At one of its ends the junction is not consistent with the germline gene, which may arise from a read error. This chain links TRBV11-2 with TRBJ2-5; unclear D gene. Germline lookup yields CDR1 SGHAT and CDR2 FQNNGV. CDR3 length: 13 amino acids. CDR3 sequence reads: CVSSLILEETQYF. For the CDR3, the DNA is TGTGTAAGCAGCTTAATTCTGGAAGAGACCCAGTATTTC.

This clonotype was found a few times. This sequence joins TRBV27 and TRBJ2-7; tentative D call: TRBD2 (6 bases). CDR1 MNHEY and CDR2 SMNVEV come from the germline V gene (reference sequence). Trimming stripped 3 bases from V and 7 bases from J, with 16 bases between. There are 14 residues in the CDR3. CDR3 bases: TGTGCCAGCAGTTTTGGAGGGGCGAATAATGAGCAGTACTTC. This gives the protein CASSFGGANNEQYF.

CDR3 region: CASSLDQVPGIQYF. CDR3 in DNA: TGTGCCAGCAGCTTAGATCAGGTCCCAGGGATTCAGTACTTC. The chain recombines TRBV11-2 with TRBJ2-4; possible D gene TRBD1, 5 bases. Germline V gene data show CDR1 as SGHAT and CDR2 as FQNNGV. V dropped 0 bases and J dropped 10 bases, with 13 bases sitting between them. The CDR3 has 14 amino acids.

Remarks on this clonotype: The junction shows a germline mismatch at one end, possibly a read error. This chain joins TRBV11-2 and TRBJ2-2; possibly TRBD2 for D (6 bases). Germline CDR1 SGHAT, CDR2 FQNNGV. This CDR3 region has 17 residues. The CDR3 DNA follows: TGTGTCAGCAGCATATCATTAGGAGGGGCGAACACCGGGGAACTGTTTTTT. It encodes CVSSISLGGANTGELFF. Full variable domain (outside the CDR3, taken from reference TRBV11-2 and TRBJ2-2): EAGVAQSPRYKIIEKRQSVAFWCNPISGHATLYWYQQILGQGPKLLIQFQNNGVVDDSQLPKDRFSAERLKGVDSTLKIQPAKLEDSAVYLCVSSISLGGANTGELFFGEGSRLTVL.

This clonotype was seen only once. The junction departs from the called germline gene at one end, perhaps through a read error. The chain is built from TRBV4-1 and TRBJ2-5, with 10 bases fitting TRBD1. The germline CDR1 and CDR2 sequences are MGHRA and YSYEKL. The CDR3 is 16 amino acids. CDR3 protein: CAGSQGATGGWETQYF. The DNA for the CDR3 is TGCGCCGGCAGCCAAGGAGCGACAGGGGGCTGGGAGACCCAGTACTTC.

To note about this clonotype: Likely a read error: the CDR3 ends without its conserved phenylalanine or tryptophan. The genes are TRBV4-1 and TRBJ2-3; 10 bases fit TRBD2. CDR1 is MGHRA, CDR2 YSYEKL, per germline. There are 18 residues in the CDR3. J was trimmed by 6 bases and V by 7 bases; bases with no gene match: 19. CDR3 sequence: CASKQTIALAGVTDTQYL. CDR3 bases: TGCGCCAGCAAACAGACCATTGCCCTAGCGGGAGTCACCGATACGCAGTATCTT.

This clonotype was seen only a few times. This may be a read error: a much more frequent sequence differs by one nucleotide. V usage is TRBV6-5 and J usage is TRBJ2-1, with 7 positions matching TRBD2. Germline values: CDR1 MNHEY, CDR2 SVGAGI. V gave up 2 bases and J gave up 6 bases; unmatched junction bases: 7. The CDR3 is 15 residues long. The CDR3 DNA sequence: TGTGCCAGCAGTTACGAGGCGGGAGCCCTCAATGAGCAGTTCTTC. Its translation is CASSYEAGALNEQFF.

This clonotype has a count of ten or more. The chain carries TRBV4-2 and TRBJ1-1; D might be TRBD1 (5 bases). Germline CDR1 is LGHNA and CDR2 is YNFKEQ. Trimming left V 1 base short and J 0 bases short, with 12 bases between. The CDR3 runs 16 residues. The CDR3 sequence: CASSQGAGRMNTEAFF. The DNA for the CDR3 is TGTGCCAGCAGCCAAGGAGCAGGGCGCATGAACACTGAAGCTTTCTTT.

With regard to this clonotype: The CDR3 ends on some other residue instead of the conserved phenylalanine or tryptophan, so this is likely a read error. The rearrangement links TRBV10-3 to TRBJ2-5, with TRBD1 identical over 7 bases. The CDR3 is 14 amino acids. V shed 9 bases, J shed 1 base, and the junction held 8 bases outside the gene matches. The germline CDR1 and CDR2 sequences are ENHRY and SYGVKD. The CDR3, as DNA: TGTGCCATTATCCCCGACAGGGCCCAAGAGACCCAGTACTTA. Translated: CAIIPDRAQETQYL.

V is TRBV6-5 and J is TRBJ2-5; D is possibly TRBD2 (6 bases). CDR1 and CDR2 (germline): MNHEY, SVGAGI. V dropped 1 base and J dropped 1 base, with 19 bases sitting between them. This CDR3 has 18 residues. The CDR3 loop reads CASSYLTVTWRVQETQYF. The CDR3, as DNA: TGTGCCAGCAGTTACTTAACCGTGACATGGAGGGTCCAAGAGACCCAGTACTTC.

The count of this clonotype is one. A read error may account for a junction end that differs from germline. The rearrangement uses TRBV6-4 and TRBJ2-3; D possibly matches TRBD1 or TRBD2 (5 bases each). CDR3 length: 14 residues. The germline V gene has CDR1 MRHNA and CDR2 SNTAGT. In DNA, the CDR3 is TGTACCAGCAGTCGGGGACGGGGCACAGATACGCAGTATTTT. It translates to CTSSRGRGTDTQYF.

This chain links TRBV29-1 with TRBJ2-2, with a possible D match to TRBD2 (5 bases). The CDR3 runs 13 residues. With 2 bases removed from V and 16 bases from J, the gap between germline ends came to 20 bases. Germline CDR1 reads SQVTM; CDR2 reads ANQGSEA. The CDR3 protein is CSVERQYTGKPFF. In DNA, the CDR3 is TGCAGCGTTGAAAGGCAGTACACCGGGAAGCCGTTTTTT.

Only a few counts were recorded for this clonotype. Just one base apart from a much larger clone, this may be a read error. This chain joins TRBV6-6 and TRBJ2-7; TRBD2 might be the D (5 bases). The CDR3 extends over 11 amino acids. CDR1 is MNHNY, CDR2 SVGAGI, per germline (reference sequence). The CDR3 DNA sequence: TGTGTCAGCAGCGTCGGGGACGAGCAGTACTTC. Its protein is CVSSVGDEQYF.

For this clonotype: Sequence at one end of the junction differs from germline and may be a read error. The J gene is TRBJ2-3, the V gene TRBV29-1, with TRBD2 as a possible D gene (5 bases). Germline V gives CDR1 SQVTM, CDR2 ANQGSEA. CDR3 length: 12 residues. The chain's CDR3 is CSVVPQANTQYF. DNA of the CDR3: TGTAGCGTTGTCCCACAAGCCAATACGCAGTATTTT.

This clonotype was recorded at least ten times. The chain couples TRBV5-4 to TRBJ1-1, with a tentative D call TRBD1 (6 bases). V was shortened by 4 bases and J by 5 bases, with 18 bases between the two germline ends. Germline V gives CDR1 SGHNT, CDR2 YYREEE (reference sequence). The CDR3 consists of 15 residues. The CDR3 sequence is CASSPRGGQRTEAFF. CDR3 nucleotide sequence: TGTGCCAGCAGCCCCAGGGGTGGGCAGAGGACTGAAGCTTTCTTT.

This clonotype was seen a single time. The chain is built from TRBV12-3 or TRBV12-4 and TRBJ2-7; 7 bases agree with TRBD2. Trimming removed 5 bases from V and 11 bases from J; junction bases left unmatched: 12. This CDR3 comprises 13 residues. The CDR3, as DNA: TGTGCCAGCAGTCCCTTAGGCGCGGGGGAGAAGTACTTC. Encoded protein: CASSPLGAGEKYF.

This clonotype was detected only once. A junction boundary mismatches the germline segment, possibly from a read error. This chain connects TRBV11-2 to TRBJ2-5; TRBD2 agrees at 8 bases. This CDR3 spans 16 amino acids. Germline values: CDR1 SGHAT, CDR2 FQNNGV. CDR3 DNA sequence: TGTGCCAGCAGCCAGACACCTGGCGGGAGGAAAGAGACCCGGTATTTC. It codes for CASSQTPGGRKETRYF.

The chain links TRBV4-1 to TRBJ2-3, with 11 bases matching TRBD2. There are 18 residues in the CDR3. J gave up 0 bases and V 8 bases, and 13 bases lay outside the gene matches. In germline, CDR1 is MGHRA, CDR2 YSYEKL. CDR3 amino acids: CASREDPTSGVSTDTQYF. The CDR3 DNA reads as TGCGCCAGCCGCGAAGATCCGACTAGCGGGGTTAGCACAGATACGCAGTATTTT.

Notes on this clonotype: The conserved phenylalanine or tryptophan normally closing the CDR3 is absent here, so this likely arose from a read error. J is TRBJ2-3 and V is TRBV5-1, with TRBD2 matching over 7 bases. Germline V gene data show CDR1 as SGHRS and CDR2 as YFSETQ. CDR3 length: 16 amino acids. The CDR3 sequence is CASSLGAGNWGDTQYY. CDR3 sequence (DNA): TGCGCCAGCAGTTTGGGAGCGGGGAATTGGGGAGATACGCAGTATTAT.